Below are 18 T cell receptor beta chains sequenced from a single sample in a study of post-analysis software for immune sequencing data. Findings and limits, study-wide: Compared with controls, patients had more of about five TRBV segments, including TRBV5-6, TRBV5-1 and TRBV20-1.

Unique molecular identifiers were carried by the TCR beta cDNA libraries. TCRdb recomputed calls from the PCR reads with MiXCR, one row per CDR3 protein. The sample has about 170,000 distinct CDR3 sequences; 30% are singletons. Their antigens remain unidentified. The sequencing sample was made of blood. The receptors were sampled from a girl aged 5 to 17 with multiple sclerosis.

This sequence joins TRBV20-1 and TRBJ2-7; D perhaps matches TRBD2 (5 bases). Trimming removed 4 bases at V and 3 bases at J, with 10 bases between. CDR1 is DFQATT and CDR2 is SNEGSKA in the germline V gene (reference sequence). This CDR3 is built from 12 residues. CDR3 loop: CSANSGNYEQYF. In DNA form, the CDR3 reads TGCAGTGCTAATTCGGGGAACTACGAGCAGTACTTC.

The chain links TRBV4-1 to TRBJ2-3; TRBD2 agrees at 8 bases. CDR3 length: 17 amino acids. The germline V gene encodes CDR1 MGHRA and CDR2 YSYEKL. V shed 0 bases and J 3 bases; nucleotides not matched to a gene: 8. The CDR3 loop is CASSQDGREGRTDTQYF. The CDR3 nucleotides are TGCGCCAGCAGCCAAGACGGACGGGAGGGCCGGACAGATACGCAGTATTTT.

The chain links TRBV7-9 to TRBJ2-5; 10 positions match TRBD1. With V trimmed by 4 bases and J by 3 bases, 8 bases remained unmatched. Germline CDR1 SEHNR, CDR2 FQNEAQ (reference sequence). This CDR3 comprises 16 residues. In nucleotides, the CDR3 is TGTGCCAGCAGCTCCCTCCGGGACAGGGGAAAAGAGACCCAGTACTTC. Protein: CASSSLRDRGKETQYF. The entire variable domain, with the rest obtained from reference TRBV7-9 and TRBJ2-5, is as follows: DTGVSQNPRHKITKRGQNVTFRCDPISEHNRLYWYRQTLGQGPEFLTYFQNEAQLEKSRLLSDRFSAERPKGSFSTLEIQRTEQGDSAMYLCASSSLRDRGKETQYFGPGTRLLVL.

This clonotype was recorded many times. The chain recombines TRBV12-3 or TRBV12-4 with TRBJ2-7; D perhaps matches TRBD1 (6 bases). The ends were cut back, 8 bases at V and 6 bases at J, with 17 bases in the middle. The length of the CDR3 is 13 residues. Here the CDR3 reads CASGQGSLGEQYF. The CDR3 DNA reads as TGTGCCAGCGGTCAGGGGTCCCTTGGCGAGCAGTACTTC.

Many counts were recorded for this clonotype. The V and J genes are TRBV5-6 and TRBJ2-7, with D tentatively TRBD2 (5 bases). The CDR3 spans 13 residues. With 4 bases removed from V and 0 bases from J, the gap between germline ends came to 8 bases. Germline V lookup: CDR1 SGHDT, CDR2 YYEEEE. The CDR3 sequence: CASSPGNSYEQYF. The CDR3 bases are TGTGCCAGCAGCCCCGGGAACTCCTACGAGCAGTACTTC.

The chain employs TRBV9 and TRBJ2-3; D is uncertain. The CDR3 consists of 15 residues. Germline-derived CDR1 and CDR2 are SGDLS and YYNGEE. Trimming pared 0 bases from V and 4 bases from J, leaving 12 bases between. The CDR3 DNA follows: TGTGCCAGCAGCGTAGCGGAGTTCCTGTCAGATACGCAGTATTTT. Encoded protein: CASSVAEFLSDTQYF.

This clonotype was seen many times. The rearrangement links TRBV24-1 to TRBJ2-7; TRBD2 agrees at 7 bases. The CDR3 is made up of 13 amino acids. The ends lost 6 bases at V and 3 bases at J; junction bases unmatched: 4. The germline CDR1 and CDR2 sequences are KGHDR and SFDVKD. The CDR3 protein is CATSTGRDYEQYF. CDR3 nucleotides: TGTGCCACCAGTACTGGGAGGGACTACGAGCAGTACTTC.

A remark on this clonotype: This may be a read error, as it is one base from a much larger clone. The chain links TRBV20-1 to TRBJ1-1, with TRBD1 as a possible D gene (5 bases). The V gene's germline CDR1 is DFQATT and CDR2 SNEGSKA (reference sequence). CDR3 length: 13 amino acids. The chain's CDR3 is CGVEGWGGTEAFF. CDR3 sequence (DNA): TGCGGTGTGGAGGGCTGGGGGGGCACTGAAGCTTTCTTT.

There are many counts of this clonotype. The rearrangement joins TRBV10-3 to TRBJ1-2; a weak D match, TRBD1 (6 bases). Between the trimmed V and J ends, which lost 7 bases and 4 bases, there was a span of 10 bases. Germline-derived CDR1 and CDR2 are ENHRY and SYGVKD. The CDR3 extends over 12 amino acids. The CDR3 DNA is TGTGCCATCACCCAGGACAGCTATGGCTACACCTTC. It codes for CAITQDSYGYTF.

This chain links TRBV12-3 or TRBV12-4 with TRBJ1-2; no clear D gene. This CDR3 is 17 amino acids long. The V end lost 3 bases, the J end lost 8 bases, and 25 bases lay between the germline ends. The CDR3 protein is CASSFTSSRRQVIGYTF. In DNA, the CDR3 is TGTGCCAGCAGTTTCACCAGCTCGAGACGTCAAGTGATAGGCTACACCTTC.

Notes on this clonotype: A much larger clone differs from this one at a single base, so this may be a read error. The rearrangement joins TRBV15 to TRBJ2-7; a possible D gene is TRBD2 (5 bases). Germline assignment: CDR1 LNHNV and CDR2 YYDKDF (reference sequence). CDR3 length: 16 residues. The CDR3 DNA reads as TGTGCCGCCAGCAGAGATGTTATGGGAGAGGTTTACGAGCAGTACTTC. It yields the protein CAASRDVMGEVYEQYF.

This clonotype was seen ten or more times. The V and J genes are TRBV20-1 and TRBJ2-1; 8 nucleotides align to TRBD1. This CDR3 has 15 residues. J lost 5 bases, V lost 3 bases, and 9 bases had no gene match. Germline loops: CDR1 DFQATT, CDR2 SNEGSKA (reference sequence). CDR3 protein: CSARKGQGGDNEQFF. The CDR3 nucleotides are TGCAGTGCTAGGAAAGGACAGGGTGGCGACAATGAGCAGTTCTTC.

This clonotype was counted only a few times. At one end the junction does not follow the germline gene, possibly because of a read error. V and J are TRBV7-9 and TRBJ2-1, with 15 bases identical to TRBD2. The CDR3 totals 18 residues. CDR1 is SEHNR and CDR2 is FQNEAQ in the germline V gene (reference sequence). The CDR3 region is CSSSAGLAGGSSYNEQFF. The CDR3, as DNA: TGTTCCAGCAGCGCGGGACTAGCGGGAGGTAGCTCCTACAATGAGCAGTTCTTC.

The rearrangement uses TRBV30 and TRBJ1-2; no clear D. Germline V gene data show CDR1 as GTSNPN and CDR2 as SVGIG (reference sequence). Trimming stripped 0 bases from V and 8 bases from J, with 10 bases between. This CDR3 contains 12 residues. The CDR3 sequence: CAWSVQRAGYTF. CDR3 DNA: TGTGCCTGGAGTGTACAAAGGGCCGGCTACACCTTC.

The CDR3 region is CSVDVGRNTEAFF. CDR3 bases: TGCAGCGTTGACGTGGGCCGGAACACTGAAGCTTTCTTT. The chain couples TRBV29-1 to TRBJ1-1; D is unresolved. V was cut by 3 bases and J by 1 base, with 9 bases left in between. Germline CDR1 is SQVTM and CDR2 is ANQGSEA. This CDR3 comprises 13 residues. Using reference TRBV29-1 and TRBJ1-1 for the parts outside the CDR3, the full variable domain is SAVISQKPSRDICQRGTSLTIQCQVDSQVTMMFWYRQQPGQSLTLIATANQGSEATYESGFVIDKFPISRPNLTFSTLTVSNMSPEDSSIYLCSVDVGRNTEAFFGQGTRLTVV.

Worth noting for this clonotype: A read error may be the cause here, since a much bigger clone is one base away. The chain has TRBV12-3 or TRBV12-4 and TRBJ2-1, with TRBD2 matching 9 bases. The CDR3 contains 17 residues. The CDR3 here is CTSSSFLAGLGLNEQFF. The CDR3 DNA reads TGTACCAGCAGTTCATTTCTAGCGGGACTAGGATTAAATGAGCAGTTCTTC.

This clonotype was detected only a few times. The chain links TRBV29-1 to TRBJ2-1; D might be TRBD2 (5 bases). This CDR3 is 14 amino acids long. Trimming shortened V by 7 bases and J by 4 bases, and 17 bases separated the two germline ends. CDR1 is SQVTM and CDR2 is ANQGSEA in the germline V gene. In DNA, the CDR3 is TGCAGCGCAACTAGGACTCTAAGGTACAATGAGCAGTTCTTC. As protein: CSATRTLRYNEQFF.

The gene calls are TRBV29-1 and TRBJ2-1; D possibly corresponds to TRBD1 (6 bases). Germline assignment: CDR1 SQVTM and CDR2 ANQGSEA. Trimming removed 6 bases at V and 9 bases at J, with 12 bases between. The CDR3 sequence is 11 residues long. CDR3 nucleotide sequence: TGCAGCGTCCTCCCAGGGGTTGAGCAGTTCTTC. Protein: CSVLPGVEQFF.